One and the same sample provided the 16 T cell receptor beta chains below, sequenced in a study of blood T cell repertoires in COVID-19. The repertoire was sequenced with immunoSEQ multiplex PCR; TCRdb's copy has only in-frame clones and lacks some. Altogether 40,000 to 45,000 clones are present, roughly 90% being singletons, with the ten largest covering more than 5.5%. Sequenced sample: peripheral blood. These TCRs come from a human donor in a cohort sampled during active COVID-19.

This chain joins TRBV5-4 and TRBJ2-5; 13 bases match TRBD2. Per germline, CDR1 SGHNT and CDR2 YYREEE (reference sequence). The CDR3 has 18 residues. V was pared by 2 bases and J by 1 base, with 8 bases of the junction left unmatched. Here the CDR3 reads CASSFQTSGGRGQETQYF. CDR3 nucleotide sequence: TGTGCCAGCAGCTTTCAGACTAGCGGGGGGCGGGGCCAAGAGACCCAGTACTTC.

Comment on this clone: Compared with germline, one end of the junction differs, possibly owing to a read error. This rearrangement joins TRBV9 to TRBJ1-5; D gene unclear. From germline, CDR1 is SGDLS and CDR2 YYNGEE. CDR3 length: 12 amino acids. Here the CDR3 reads CAGRRHNQPQHF. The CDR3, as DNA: TGTGCCGGCAGGAGACACAATCAGCCCCAGCATTTT.

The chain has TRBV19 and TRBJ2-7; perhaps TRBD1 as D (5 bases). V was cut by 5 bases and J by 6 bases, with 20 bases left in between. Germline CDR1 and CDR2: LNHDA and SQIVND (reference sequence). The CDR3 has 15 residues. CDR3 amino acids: CASSPGWAQRGEQYF. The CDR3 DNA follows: TGTGCCAGTAGTCCCGGATGGGCCCAAAGGGGCGAGCAGTACTTC. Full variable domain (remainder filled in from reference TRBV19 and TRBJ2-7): DGGITQSPKYLFRKEGQNVTLSCEQNLNHDAMYWYRQDPGQGLRLIYYSQIVNDFQKGDIAEGYSVSREKKESFPLTVTSAQKNPTAFYLCASSPGWAQRGEQYFGPGTRLTVT.

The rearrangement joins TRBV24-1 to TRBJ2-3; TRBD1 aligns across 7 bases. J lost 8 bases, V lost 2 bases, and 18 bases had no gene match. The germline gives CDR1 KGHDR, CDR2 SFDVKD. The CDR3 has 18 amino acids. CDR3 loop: CATSDSTTGDSMGRTQYF. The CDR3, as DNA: TGTGCCACCAGTGATTCAACCACAGGGGATAGTATGGGCCGTACGCAGTATTTT.

CDR3 region: CASSLLQGGNIQYF. CDR3 in DNA: TGTGCCAGCAGTTTACTGCAGGGGGGAAACATTCAGTACTTC. The chain recombines TRBV28 with TRBJ2-4; weak D call: TRBD1 (7 bases). Trimming pared 2 bases from V and 6 bases from J, leaving 11 bases between. Germline-derived CDR1 and CDR2 are MDHEN and SYDVKM. The CDR3 sequence is 14 residues long.

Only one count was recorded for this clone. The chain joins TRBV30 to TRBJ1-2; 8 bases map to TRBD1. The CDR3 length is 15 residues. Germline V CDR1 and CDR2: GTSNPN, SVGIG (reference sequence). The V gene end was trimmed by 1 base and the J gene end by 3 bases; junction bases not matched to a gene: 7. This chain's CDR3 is CAWSASGGGDYGYTF. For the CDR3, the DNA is TGTGCCTGGAGTGCTTCAGGGGGCGGAGACTATGGCTACACCTTC.

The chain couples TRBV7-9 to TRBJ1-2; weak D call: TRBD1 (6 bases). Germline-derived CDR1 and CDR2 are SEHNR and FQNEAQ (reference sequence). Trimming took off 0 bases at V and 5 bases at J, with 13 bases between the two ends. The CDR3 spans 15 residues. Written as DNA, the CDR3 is TGTGCCAGCAGCTTAGCGGCAGGGGCTACTTATGGCTACACCTTC. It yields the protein CASSLAAGATYGYTF. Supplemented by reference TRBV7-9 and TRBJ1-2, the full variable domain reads DTGVSQNPRHKITKRGQNVTFRCDPISEHNRLYWYRQTLGQGPEFLTYFQNEAQLEKSRLLSDRFSAERPKGSFSTLEIQRTEQGDSAMYLCASSLAAGATYGYTFGSGTRLTVV.

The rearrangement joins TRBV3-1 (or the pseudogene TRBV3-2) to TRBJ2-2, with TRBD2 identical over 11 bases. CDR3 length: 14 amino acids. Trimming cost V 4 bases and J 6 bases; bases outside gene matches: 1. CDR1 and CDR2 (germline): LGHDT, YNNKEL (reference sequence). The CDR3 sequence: CASSRLAGPGELFF. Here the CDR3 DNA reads TGTGCCAGCAGCCGACTAGCGGGGCCCGGGGAGCTGTTTTTT.

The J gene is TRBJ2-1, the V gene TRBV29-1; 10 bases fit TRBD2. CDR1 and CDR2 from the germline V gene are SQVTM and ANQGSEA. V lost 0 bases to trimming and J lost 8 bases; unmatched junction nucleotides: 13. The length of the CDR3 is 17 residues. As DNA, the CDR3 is TGCAGCGTTGAAGATAGGGTGAGCGGGGGGGCCCTATATGAGCAGTTCTTC. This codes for CSVEDRVSGGALYEQFF.

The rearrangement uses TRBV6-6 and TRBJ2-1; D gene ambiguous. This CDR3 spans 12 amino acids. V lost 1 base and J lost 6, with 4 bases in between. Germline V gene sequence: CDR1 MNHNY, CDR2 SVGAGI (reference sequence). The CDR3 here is CASSYYINEQFF. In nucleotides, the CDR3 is TGTGCCAGCAGTTACTACATCAATGAGCAGTTCTTC.

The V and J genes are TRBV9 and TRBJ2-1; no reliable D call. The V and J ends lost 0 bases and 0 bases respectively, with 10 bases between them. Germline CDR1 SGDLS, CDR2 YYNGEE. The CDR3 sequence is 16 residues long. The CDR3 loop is CASSVAGEISYNEQFF. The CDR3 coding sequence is TGTGCCAGCAGCGTAGCAGGCGAAATCTCCTACAATGAGCAGTTCTTC.

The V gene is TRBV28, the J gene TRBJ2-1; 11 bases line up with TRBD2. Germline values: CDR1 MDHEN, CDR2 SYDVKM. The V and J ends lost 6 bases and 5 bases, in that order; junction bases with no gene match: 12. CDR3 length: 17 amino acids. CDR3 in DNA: TGTGCCAGCAGACCTCAACGACTAGCGGGATCGGACAATGAGCAGTTCTTC. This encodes CASRPQRLAGSDNEQFF.

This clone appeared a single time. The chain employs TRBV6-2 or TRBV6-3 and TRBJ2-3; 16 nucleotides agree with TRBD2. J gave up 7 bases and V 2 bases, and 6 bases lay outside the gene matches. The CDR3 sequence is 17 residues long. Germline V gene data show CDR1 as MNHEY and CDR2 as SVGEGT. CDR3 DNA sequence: TGTGCCAGCAGTTACGGGACTAGCGGGGGGGCCGTGAATACGCAGTATTTT. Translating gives CASSYGTSGGAVNTQYF.

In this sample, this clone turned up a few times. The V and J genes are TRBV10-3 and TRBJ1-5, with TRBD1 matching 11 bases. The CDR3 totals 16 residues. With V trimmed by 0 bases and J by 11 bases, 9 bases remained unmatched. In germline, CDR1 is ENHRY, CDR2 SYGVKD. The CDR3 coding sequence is TGTGCCATCAGTGAGTCGGGACAGGGGGGAGCCGGGGCCCAGCATTTT. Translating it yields CAISESGQGGAGAQHF.

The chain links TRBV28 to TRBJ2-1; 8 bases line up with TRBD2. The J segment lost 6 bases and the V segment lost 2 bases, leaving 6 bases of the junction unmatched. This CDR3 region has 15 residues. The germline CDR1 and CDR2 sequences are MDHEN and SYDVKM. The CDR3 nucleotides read TGTGCCAGCAGTTTAGCAAGCGGGGGTATCAATGAGCAGTTCTTC. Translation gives CASSLASGGINEQFF.

This CDR3 reads CASSHPDREECTGELFF. CDR3 DNA: TGCGCCAGCAGTCACCCCGACAGGGAGGAGTGCACCGGGGAGCTGTTTTTT. The J gene is TRBJ2-2, the V gene TRBV23-1; D is possibly TRBD1 (7 bases). TRBV23-1 falls under the ORF class, with uncertain function. Trimming took 3 bases from V and 4 from J, leaving 18 bases between them. The CDR3 runs to 17 residues.